Presented here are 25 T cell receptor beta chains from one specimen sequenced in a study of blood T cell repertoires in COVID-19. Produced via immunoSEQ multiplex PCR; TCRdb's table is partial and in-frame only. The data contain 350,000 to 450,000 clones, more than 80% of them singletons. The sequencing sample was made of PBMCs or T cells enriched from blood (not recorded which). The source of these receptors is a young man who had recovered from COVID-19.

This sequence joins TRBV28 and TRBJ1-1; D is uncertain. Looked up from germline, CDR1 is MDHEN and CDR2 is SYDVKM. The CDR3 extends over 14 amino acids. The V end was cut by 8 bases, the J end by 6 bases, with 19 bases between. In DNA, the CDR3 is TGTGCCAGCCGCTCAACTCCAGGCTTCCCTGAAGCTTTCTTT. This sequence encodes CASRSTPGFPEAFF.

The V gene is TRBV7-9, the J gene TRBJ1-2, with D maybe TRBD1 (5 bases). The CDR3 is 13 amino acids. Germline V gives CDR1 SEHNR, CDR2 FQNEAQ (reference sequence). V lost 3 bases to trimming and J lost 4 bases, with 9 bases between them. This CDR3 is CASSFKQGYGYTF. The CDR3 region has the DNA TGTGCCAGCAGCTTTAAGCAGGGCTATGGCTACACCTTC.

The table lists this clone with a count of one. The chain carries TRBV24-1 and TRBJ2-2; a possible D gene is TRBD2 (5 bases). Trimming shortened V by 3 bases and J by 4 bases, and 14 bases separated the two germline ends. The CDR3 has 16 residues. The germline CDR1 and CDR2 sequences are KGHDR and SFDVKD. CDR3 sequence reads: CATSDPRGMGTGELFF. The CDR3, as DNA: TGTGCCACCAGTGATCCTCGGGGAATGGGCACCGGGGAGCTGTTTTTT.

This chain connects TRBV27 to TRBJ2-5, with 8 positions matching TRBD2. The CDR3 is 15 amino acids. The V gene's germline CDR1 is MNHEY and CDR2 SMNVEV (reference sequence). The J segment lost 5 bases and the V segment lost 8 bases, leaving 13 bases of the junction unmatched. The CDR3 DNA reads TGTGCCAGCGGAACTAGCGGAACTACAGGGGAGACCCAGTACTTC. Its translation is CASGTSGTTGETQYF.

The V and J genes are TRBV19 and TRBJ2-7, with D maybe TRBD1 (6 bases). V shed 11 bases and J shed 3 bases, with 20 bases lying between them. The germline V gene has CDR1 LNHDA and CDR2 SQIVND (reference sequence). The CDR3 runs 14 residues. The CDR3: CAQNGGRDIYEQYF. The CDR3 DNA follows: TGTGCCCAAAATGGAGGTAGGGACATCTACGAGCAGTACTTC. The full variable domain, rest sourced from reference TRBV19 and TRBJ2-7, is DGGITQSPKYLFRKEGQNVTLSCEQNLNHDAMYWYRQDPGQGLRLIYYSQIVNDFQKGDIAEGYSVSREKKESFPLTVTSAQKNPTAFYLCAQNGGRDIYEQYFGPGTRLTVT.

J is TRBJ2-1 and V is TRBV10-1; 8 bases line up with TRBD2. The length of the CDR3 is 16 residues. Germline V gene lookup returns CDR1 WNHNN and CDR2 SYGVQD (reference sequence). V shed 0 bases, J shed 0 bases, and the junction held 1 base outside the gene matches. CDR3 amino acids: CASSESAGGSYNEQFF. CDR3 DNA sequence: TGCGCCAGCAGTGAGTCCGCGGGAGGCTCCTACAATGAGCAGTTCTTC.

The CDR3 nucleotides read TGTGCCAGCAGTGAACGCAGGCAGCCCCAGCATTTT. Encoded protein: CASSERRQPQHF. V is TRBV6-1 and J is TRBJ1-5; D remains unclear. This CDR3 is 12 amino acids long. Germline assignment: CDR1 MNHNS and CDR2 SASEGT. Trimming shortened V by 2 bases and J by 7 bases, and 6 bases separated the two germline ends.

The chain has TRBV5-1 and TRBJ2-7; TRBD1 is a possible D gene (5 bases). This CDR3 has 12 amino acids. The germline V gene encodes CDR1 SGHRS and CDR2 YFSETQ. V was pared by 3 bases and J by 5 bases, with 9 bases between. CDR3 sequence (DNA): TGCGCCAGCAGCTGGGGCAGGGACGAGCAGTACTTC. Its protein product is CASSWGRDEQYF.

The V and J genes are TRBV19 and TRBJ2-7; TRBD1 matches at 7 bases. J gave up 1 base and V 3 bases, and 6 bases lay outside the gene matches. There are 15 residues in the CDR3. Per the germline V gene, CDR1 is LNHDA and CDR2 is SQIVND (reference sequence). The CDR3 nucleotides read TGTGCCAGTAGTATCGAAGAGGGACAGTCCTACGAGCAGTACTTC. It specifies CASSIEEGQSYEQYF. Full variable domain (remainder filled in from reference TRBV19 and TRBJ2-7): DGGITQSPKYLFRKEGQNVTLSCEQNLNHDAMYWYRQDPGQGLRLIYYSQIVNDFQKGDIAEGYSVSREKKESFPLTVTSAQKNPTAFYLCASSIEEGQSYEQYFGPGTRLTVT.

The rearrangement links TRBV28 to TRBJ2-7, with D maybe TRBD1 (6 bases). The CDR3 spans 16 residues. The V gene lost 1 base and the J gene lost 5 bases, with 18 bases spanning the gap. The germline gives CDR1 MDHEN, CDR2 SYDVKM. The CDR3 DNA reads as TGTGCCAGCAGTTTATCCTACAGGGACATGGATAACGAGCAGTACTTC. Residues: CASSLSYRDMDNEQYF. The complete variable domain, with remaining parts taken from reference TRBV28 and TRBJ2-7, reads DVKVTQSSRYLVKRTGEKVFLECVQDMDHENMFWYRQDPGLGLRLIYFSYDVKMKEKGDIPEGYSVSREKKERFSLILESASTNQTSMYLCASSLSYRDMDNEQYFGPGTRLTVT.

The chain combines TRBV7-2 with TRBJ2-7; TRBD1 matches at 10 bases. The J segment lost 0 bases and the V segment lost 1 base, leaving 9 bases of the junction unmatched. The CDR3 is made up of 18 amino acids. CDR1 SGHTA and CDR2 FQGNSA come from the germline V gene. CDR3: CASSLVGPGTGASYEQYF. The CDR3 DNA reads TGTGCCAGCAGCTTAGTAGGACCCGGGACAGGGGCCTCCTACGAGCAGTACTTC.

The chain combines TRBV12-5 with TRBJ2-7; no firm D call. V lost 7 bases, J lost 3 bases, and 4 bases lay in between. Germline CDR1 LGHNT, CDR2 FRNRAP. CDR3 length: 10 amino acids. Here the CDR3 DNA reads TGTGCTAGTGCCCTCTACGAGCAGTACTTC. It is translated as CASALYEQYF.

The chain joins TRBV29-1 to TRBJ2-7; 7 bases match TRBD2. Trimming at V came to 2 bases and at J to 1 base, leaving 8 bases not matched to a gene. CDR1 is SQVTM, CDR2 ANQGSEA, per germline. The CDR3 is 15 residues long. The DNA of the CDR3 is TGCAGCGTTGAAATTGAGCGGGGTGGATCCTACGAGCAGTACTTC. Translating it yields CSVEIERGGSYEQYF.

This clone occurred once. The V call is TRBV6-5, the J call TRBJ1-1; no clear D gene. There are 13 residues in the CDR3. Germline lookup yields CDR1 MNHEY and CDR2 SVGAGI. Trimming cost V 7 bases and J 2 bases, with 11 bases left between them. The CDR3 loop is CASTYRRNTEAFF. CDR3 DNA: TGTGCCAGCACCTACCGGAGAAACACTGAAGCTTTCTTT.

The chain carries TRBV5-1 and TRBJ2-3; 8 bases map to TRBD2. The CDR3 covers 17 residues. V gave up 1 base and J gave up 6 bases; unmatched junction bases: 13. Germline values: CDR1 SGHRS, CDR2 YFSETQ. CDR3 amino acids: CASSLLAGRATGDTQYF. In DNA form, the CDR3 reads TGCGCCAGCAGCTTGCTGGCCGGGAGGGCCACGGGCGATACGCAGTATTTT.

The J gene is TRBJ1-2, the V gene TRBV3-1 (or the pseudogene TRBV3-2); 7 nucleotides match TRBD1. The V segment lost 2 bases and the J segment 4 bases; nucleotides outside the gene matches: 10. There are 16 residues in the CDR3. Germline V gene data show CDR1 as LGHDT and CDR2 as YNNKEL (reference sequence). CDR3 DNA: TGTGCCAGCAGCCAATTACATAATCAGGGGGGCTATGGCTACACCTTC. Encoded protein: CASSQLHNQGGYGYTF.

The chain is built from TRBV28 and TRBJ1-2; 8 bases align to TRBD1. The junction had 12 bases not matched to a gene; V was cut back by 5 bases and J by 4 bases. The CDR3 extends over 16 amino acids. CDR1 and CDR2 from the germline V gene are MDHEN and SYDVKM. The DNA for the CDR3 is TGTGCCAGCAGTCCCAGCTTATTCGGGACAGGCTATGGCTACACCTTC. Translating it yields CASSPSLFGTGYGYTF.

The rearrangement links TRBV15 to TRBJ2-5; D may be TRBD2 (5 bases). V gave up 0 bases and J gave up 6 bases, with 17 bases separating them. CDR3 length: 16 amino acids. Germline CDR1 LNHNV, CDR2 YYDKDF (reference sequence). The DNA of the CDR3 is TGTGCCACCAGCAGAGATCAGGTTTCCGGGATCAAGACCCAGTACTTC. Its translation is CATSRDQVSGIKTQYF.

The V call is TRBV7-9, the J call TRBJ1-4, with D hard to call. This CDR3 comprises 15 residues. The germline gives CDR1 SEHNR, CDR2 FQNEAQ (reference sequence). V lost 2 bases and J 7 bases, leaving 14 bases between the germline ends. The CDR3 DNA is TGTGCCAGCAGCTTATCGATCGGTTCCACTGAAAAACTGTTTTTT. It is translated as CASSLSIGSTEKLFF.

The chain recombines TRBV10-1 with TRBJ2-5; 8 nucleotides line up with TRBD2. With V trimmed by 0 bases and J by 0 bases, 9 bases remained unmatched. The CDR3 contains 18 residues. Germline CDR1 and CDR2: WNHNN and SYGVQD (reference sequence). The CDR3 sequence: CASSESPGVAGYQETQYF. CDR3 in DNA: TGCGCCAGCAGTGAGTCCCCGGGGGTAGCGGGGTACCAAGAGACCCAGTACTTC.

This sequence joins TRBV11-1 and TRBJ2-7, with TRBD2 as a possible D gene (5 bases). This CDR3 is built from 14 residues. Germline V lookup: CDR1 SGHAT, CDR2 FQDESV (reference sequence). V gave up 0 bases and J gave up 3 bases, with 9 bases separating them. In DNA form, the CDR3 reads TGTGCCAGCAGCTTAGCGGGAGTTGGCTACGAGCAGTACTTC. It codes for CASSLAGVGYEQYF.

V usage is TRBV19 and J usage is TRBJ2-1, with 9 bases matching TRBD1. The CDR3 is made up of 17 amino acids. V shed 6 bases, J shed 9 bases, and the junction held 18 bases outside the gene matches. CDR1 is LNHDA and CDR2 is SQIVND in the germline V gene (reference sequence). The CDR3 loop is CASSLSTGTGWKGEQFF. The CDR3 DNA reads TGTGCCAGTAGCCTGAGTACCGGGACAGGGTGGAAGGGTGAGCAGTTCTTC.

The rearrangement links TRBV3-1 (or the pseudogene TRBV3-2) to TRBJ2-3, with TRBD2 matching 8 bases. J was trimmed by 6 bases and V by 4 bases; bases with no gene match: 6. CDR3 length equals 14 residues. Germline V lookup: CDR1 LGHDT, CDR2 YNNKEL (reference sequence). The CDR3 DNA is TGTGCCAGCAGCCCCGGGGGGGGAACTGATACGCAGTATTTT. It yields the protein CASSPGGGTDTQYF.

This clone was counted once. The chain employs TRBV7-9 and TRBJ1-2, with no clear D. The CDR3 consists of 15 residues. V lost 2 bases and J lost 4, with 14 bases in between. CDR1 SEHNR and CDR2 FQNEAQ come from the germline V gene (reference sequence). CDR3 nucleotide sequence: TGTGCCAGCAGCTTAAACAACCGAGCGGTCTATGGCTACACCTTC. The encoded protein is CASSLNNRAVYGYTF.

This clone was counted a single time. The chain has TRBV18 and TRBJ2-2, with D possibly matching TRBD1 (6 bases). V was clipped by 8 bases and J by 6 bases, with 16 bases between them. Germline V lookup: CDR1 KGHSH, CDR2 LQKENI. This CDR3 spans 14 amino acids. This CDR3 is CASTTTGQSGELFF. CDR3 nucleotide sequence: TGTGCCAGCACTACCACAGGGCAGTCCGGGGAGCTGTTTTTT.